This TCR beta chain was recorded in a study of blood T cell repertoires in COVID-19. Sequenced by immunoSEQ multiplex PCR; TCRdb stores in-frame clones only, minus some. This sample has 100,000 to 110,000 clones; roughly 88% occur once, and the top ten carry approximately 5.3%. Germline CDR1 and CDR2: SNHLY and FYNNEI. The CDR3 contains 16 residues. V dropped 6 bases and J dropped 7; count of bases not matched to a gene: 12. The TCR originated in a human donor in a cohort sampled during active COVID-19. The sequenced material came from peripheral blood. The chain couples TRBV2 to TRBJ2-1; 10 nucleotides line up with TRBD1. CDR3 region: CASSSQGDRGTNEQFF. The CDR3 DNA reads as TGTGCCAGCAGCTCGCAAGGGGACAGGGGTACAAATGAGCAGTTCTTC. The full variable domain, with the rest looked up from reference TRBV2 and TRBJ2-1, is EPEVTQTPSHQVTQMGQEVILRCVPISNHLYFYWYRQILGQKVEFLVSFYNNEISEKSEIFDDQFSVERPDGSNFTLKIRSTKLEDSAMYFCASSSQGDRGTNEQFFGPGTRLTVL.